This passage covers 8 T cell receptor beta chains from one sample sequenced in a study of control samples from healthy donors and cancer patients. The assay was immunoSEQ multiplex PCR, and TCRdb's table has in-frame clones only and misses some. The repertoire includes 150,000 to 200,000 clones, 90% to 95% of them detected once, and more than 1.3% sits in the top ten. The material sequenced was blood. Every receptor here comes from a young man in good health.

The chain uses TRBV12-3 or TRBV12-4 and TRBJ1-4; 7 positions match TRBD1. The CDR3 has 13 amino acids. V shed 6 bases, J shed 8 bases, and the junction held 6 bases outside the gene matches. The CDR3 protein is CASRAGGNEKLFF. The CDR3 region has the DNA TGTGCCAGCAGGGCAGGGGGTAACGAAAAACTGTTTTTT.

The chain links TRBV15 to TRBJ2-7; 8 nucleotides agree with TRBD1. Germline V CDR1 and CDR2: LNHNV, YYDKDF (reference sequence). The CDR3 covers 15 residues. The V gene end was trimmed by 1 base and the J gene end by 5 bases; junction bases not matched to a gene: 7. CDR3 in DNA: TGTGCCACCAGCAGAGTAGTACCAGGGGGCGACGAGCAGTACTTC. It encodes CATSRVVPGGDEQYF.

This clone was seen a few times. The chain carries TRBV6-5 and TRBJ2-2; 10 nucleotides match TRBD1. Germline V gene sequence: CDR1 MNHEY, CDR2 SVGAGI. Germline trimming cut 8 bases from V and 5 bases from J; bases unmatched to any gene: 8. This CDR3 spans 15 amino acids. The CDR3 DNA is TGTGCCAGCGGGGGGGGACAGGGGAAGACCGGGGAGCTGTTTTTT. Translation: CASGGGQGKTGELFF.

The chain combines TRBV29-1 with TRBJ2-3, with 8 bases aligning to TRBD1. V shed 6 bases, J shed 1 base, and the junction held 3 bases outside the gene matches. The length of the CDR3 is 13 residues. CDR1 is SQVTM, CDR2 ANQGSEA, per germline. The CDR3 DNA reads as TGCAGCGTATCAGGGGGCCGCACAGATACGCAGTATTTT. Amino acids: CSVSGGRTDTQYF.

The chain carries TRBV6-1 and TRBJ1-1, with a weak D call TRBD1 (6 bases). From germline, CDR1 is MNHNS and CDR2 SASEGT. The CDR3 loop spans 16 amino acids. The ends were cut back, 1 base at V and 0 bases at J, with 12 bases in the middle. The CDR3, as DNA: TGTGCCAGCAGTGAAGGCGTTTGGGGGCTGAACACTGAAGCTTTCTTT. Residues: CASSEGVWGLNTEAFF.

The chain uses TRBV4-1 and TRBJ2-3; 9 nucleotides match TRBD2. The CDR3 sequence is 15 residues long. V was pared by 1 base and J by 2 bases, with 1 base of the junction left unmatched. From germline, CDR1 is MGHRA and CDR2 YSYEKL. CDR3 sequence reads: CASSQGLAATDTQYF. Written as DNA, the CDR3 is TGCGCCAGCAGCCAAGGACTAGCGGCCACAGATACGCAGTATTTT.

The chain couples TRBV30 to TRBJ2-2, with 7 positions matching TRBD2. Trimming cost V 8 bases and J 5 bases; bases outside gene matches: 5. Germline loops: CDR1 GTSNPN, CDR2 SVGIG (reference sequence). This CDR3 region has 12 residues. The CDR3 sequence is CAGGELTGELFF. The CDR3 DNA reads as TGTGCCGGGGGGGAGTTAACCGGGGAGCTGTTTTTT.

The rearrangement links TRBV5-6 to TRBJ1-3; TRBD1 agrees at 7 bases. Germline loops: CDR1 SGHDT, CDR2 YYEEEE. J gave up 1 base and V 3 bases, and 4 bases lay outside the gene matches. The CDR3 totals 15 residues. In DNA form, the CDR3 reads TGTGCCAGCAGCTCCTACAGGGGTTCTGGAAACACCATATATTTT. Translated: CASSSYRGSGNTIYF.